These 21 T cell receptor beta chains came from one sample sequenced in a study of blood T cells in healthy people across ages. Then a second PCR, running roughly 6 to 11 cycles, was carried out with a sample-barcoded 5' primer and a J-beta primer mix. TCRdb itself ran the 5' RACE reads through MiXCR, one entry per CDR3 protein. The sample consists of 450,000 to 600,000 distinct CDR3 sequences, 25% to 35% of them appearing once. These records were also assigned to another study, of T cells of mothers and their children.

Sequences were obtained from blood. The receptor source for this set is a boy between 2 and 10 years old in good health.

The chain links TRBV5-6 to TRBJ2-6; 8 bases map to TRBD1. The CDR3 sequence is 16 residues long. Germline V gives CDR1 SGHDT, CDR2 YYEEEE. Germline trimming cut 4 bases from V and 4 bases from J; bases unmatched to any gene: 7. CDR3 sequence (DNA): TGTGCCAGCAGCCCAAAGACAGGGGACGGGGCCAACGTCCTGACTTTC. This codes for CASSPKTGDGANVLTF.

There are a few counts of this clonotype. This chain connects TRBV4-1 to TRBJ1-4; TRBD1 matches 7 bases. The ends lost 4 bases at V and 5 bases at J; junction bases unmatched: 16. The germline V gene encodes CDR1 MGHRA and CDR2 YSYEKL. This CDR3 comprises 18 residues. The CDR3 reads CASSRFPRPGGSNEKLFF. For the CDR3, the DNA is TGCGCCAGCAGCCGGTTCCCTCGACCAGGGGGTTCCAATGAAAAACTGTTTTTT.

In its sample, this clonotype was seen a few times. This chain uses TRBV7-9 with TRBJ2-5, with D possibly TRBD1 on 5 matching bases. The DNA end lines up better with TRBJ2-1; the J call may be wrong. The CDR3 spans 13 residues. Germline V gives CDR1 SEHNR, CDR2 FQNEAQ (reference sequence). The chain's CDR3 is CASSLDTGYEQFF. CDR3 coding DNA: TGTGCCAGCAGCTTAGATACAGGTTATGAGCAGTTCTTC.

This clonotype was observed a handful of times. The V gene is TRBV30, the J gene TRBJ1-2; 8 nucleotides match TRBD1. V shed 6 bases and J 3 bases; nucleotides not matched to a gene: 9. Per the germline V gene, CDR1 is GTSNPN and CDR2 is SVGIG (reference sequence). This CDR3 is 14 amino acids long. This CDR3 is CACHRTGFDYGYTF. DNA of the CDR3: TGTGCCTGCCATAGGACAGGGTTCGACTATGGCTACACCTTC.

This sequence joins TRBV7-3 and TRBJ2-5; D might be TRBD1 or TRBD2, each matching 5 bases. The germline CDR1 and CDR2 sequences are SGHTA and FQGTGA. The CDR3 consists of 13 residues. Trimming removed 6 bases from V and 10 bases from J, with 18 bases in between. The CDR3 region has the DNA TGTGCCAGCAGTTCTAACATGGGACGGGACCAGTACTTC. Its translation is CASSSNMGRDQYF. Variable domain in full (rest from reference TRBV7-3 and TRBJ2-5): GAGVSQTPSNKVTEKGKYVELRCDPISGHTALYWYRQSLGQGPEFLIYFQGTGAADDSGLPNDRFFAVRPEGSVSTLKIQRTERGDSAVYLCASSSNMGRDQYFGPGTRLLVL.

This clonotype was counted only a few times. V gene TRBV7-9 combines with J gene TRBJ2-5; TRBD1 might be the D (6 bases). CDR3 length equals 14 residues. Trimming took 5 bases from V and 5 from J, leaving 15 bases between them. CDR1 and CDR2 from the germline V gene are SEHNR and FQNEAQ (reference sequence). This CDR3 is CASSLTGMEETQYF. The DNA of the CDR3 is TGTGCCAGCAGCCTAACAGGGATGGAGGAGACCCAGTACTTC.

The chain's CDR3 is CASSSETGEAPYEQYF. The DNA for the CDR3 is TGTGCCAGCAGCTCAGAGACGGGGGAGGCCCCCTACGAGCAGTACTTC. The chain joins TRBV13 to TRBJ2-7; D may be TRBD2 (6 bases). Germline V CDR1 and CDR2: PRHDT, FYEKMQ (reference sequence). The germline V and J ends were trimmed by 4 bases and 2 bases, with 18 bases remaining between them. The CDR3 sequence is 16 residues long.

V is TRBV6-2 or TRBV6-3 and J is TRBJ2-1; TRBD2 might be the D (6 bases). This CDR3 has 16 amino acids. V was trimmed by 8 bases and J by 1 base, leaving 18 bases between them. The V gene's germline CDR1 is MNHEY and CDR2 SVGEGT. This CDR3 reads CASGPSAGWSYNEQFF. The CDR3 DNA reads TGTGCCAGCGGCCCCTCTGCGGGATGGTCCTACAATGAGCAGTTCTTC.

This sequence joins TRBV15 and TRBJ1-2; the D gene is possibly TRBD1 (6 bases). The CDR3 runs to 15 residues. Trimming cost V 0 bases and J 6 bases, with 14 bases left between them. Germline V CDR1 and CDR2: LNHNV, YYDKDF (reference sequence). The CDR3 bases are TGTGCCACCAGCAGAGATAGGCAGGGGTGGGATGGCTACACCTTC. Translated: CATSRDRQGWDGYTF.

The chain is built from TRBV20-1 and TRBJ2-5, with TRBD2 identical over 9 bases. The J call is in doubt because the DNA end fits TRBJ2-1 better. CDR1 and CDR2 (germline): DFQATT, SNEGSKA (reference sequence). The CDR3 contains 16 residues. CDR3 sequence reads: CSARGGAGGGENEQFF. As DNA, the CDR3 is TGCAGTGCTAGAGGCGGGGCGGGAGGGGGTGAGAATGAGCAGTTCTTC.

This clonotype was detected only a few times. The J gene is TRBJ2-7, the V gene TRBV10-3; 12 bases agree with TRBD2. The end of the DNA fits TRBJ2-5 better, so the J call may be wrong. Germline lookup yields CDR1 ENHRY and CDR2 SYGVKD. This CDR3 has 17 amino acids. Here the CDR3 DNA reads TGTGCCATCAGTGAGACCAGACTAGCGGGGGACCAAGAGACCCAGTACTTC. Translation gives CAISETRLAGDQETQYF.

The chain employs TRBV5-5 and TRBJ2-2; D is uncertain. CDR1 is SGHKS, CDR2 YYEKEE, per germline (reference sequence). V was clipped by 1 base and J by 1 base, with 8 bases between them. The CDR3 runs 15 residues. The CDR3: CASSLLVRNTGELFF. The CDR3 DNA sequence: TGTGCCAGCAGCTTGTTAGTACGGAACACCGGGGAGCTGTTTTTT.

Only a few counts were recorded for this clonotype. V and J are TRBV29-1 and TRBJ2-7, with TRBD2 identical over 9 bases. CDR1 is SQVTM, CDR2 ANQGSEA, per germline. V shed 6 bases, J shed 4 bases, and the junction held 7 bases outside the gene matches. The CDR3 length is 13 residues. Here the CDR3 reads CSVLAGVKYEQYF. CDR3 DNA sequence: TGCAGCGTGTTAGCGGGAGTCAAATACGAGCAGTACTTC.

Only a few counts were recorded for this clonotype. The chain combines TRBV18 with TRBJ2-6; weak D call: TRBD2 (5 bases). The CDR3 sequence is 16 residues long. V lost 2 bases, J lost 3 bases, and 11 bases lay in between. Germline lookup yields CDR1 KGHSH and CDR2 LQKENI. The CDR3 is CASSPRRAGGANVLTF. The CDR3 bases are TGTGCCAGCTCACCAAGGCGGGCTGGTGGGGCCAACGTCCTGACTTTC.

The chain recombines TRBV11-2 with TRBJ2-1, with 11 bases matching TRBD2. Germline V gene data show CDR1 as SGHAT and CDR2 as FQNNGV. J was trimmed by 3 bases and V by 3 bases; bases with no gene match: 7. The CDR3 contains 17 residues. CDR3 sequence: CASSFPRSGGVYNEQFF. CDR3 coding DNA: TGTGCCAGCAGCTTCCCCCGTAGCGGGGGGGTCTACAATGAGCAGTTCTTC.

This clonotype has just a few counts. The chain links TRBV20-1 to TRBJ2-3, with TRBD2 as a possible D gene (7 bases). Germline CDR1 reads DFQATT; CDR2 reads SNEGSKA (reference sequence). The V end lost 6 bases, the J end lost 2 bases, and 12 bases lay between the germline ends. The CDR3 loop spans 13 amino acids. The CDR3 DNA sequence: TGCAGTGCGAATGGGGGGGCCACAGATACGCAGTATTTT. Protein sequence: CSANGGATDTQYF.

This chain connects TRBV18 to TRBJ2-3; weak D call: TRBD1 (5 bases). CDR1 is KGHSH and CDR2 is LQKENI in the germline V gene. The V end was cut by 3 bases, the J end by 0 bases, with 13 bases between. The CDR3 is 16 residues long. The CDR3 protein is CASSPQGASSTDTQYF. In nucleotides, the CDR3 is TGTGCCAGCTCACCCCAAGGGGCGAGTAGCACAGATACGCAGTATTTT.

The J gene is TRBJ2-5, the V gene TRBV10-3, with 8 bases fitting TRBD2. The V gene end was trimmed by 2 bases and the J gene end by 5 bases; junction bases not matched to a gene: 10. Germline CDR1 is ENHRY and CDR2 is SYGVKD. The CDR3 consists of 16 residues. The CDR3 is CAISELSRGGQETQYF. CDR3 nucleotide sequence: TGTGCCATCAGTGAGCTATCTCGGGGGGGCCAGGAGACCCAGTACTTC.

A few counts support this clonotype. The rearrangement links TRBV20-1 to TRBJ2-2; 7 nucleotides line up with TRBD1. Per germline, CDR1 DFQATT and CDR2 SNEGSKA (reference sequence). The length of the CDR3 is 14 residues. Trimming cost V 5 bases and J 4 bases; bases outside gene matches: 7. The DNA of the CDR3 is TGCAGTGCTGACAGGGTAACGGGCACCGGGGAGCTGTTTTTT. Its protein product is CSADRVTGTGELFF.

The chain links TRBV5-5 to TRBJ2-1, with D perhaps TRBD1 or TRBD2 (5 bases each). Germline lookup yields CDR1 SGHKS and CDR2 YYEKEE (reference sequence). V lost 5 bases and J 3 bases, leaving 15 bases between the germline ends. The CDR3 is 15 residues long. This CDR3 is CASRRGDTDYNEQFF. The DNA of the CDR3 is TGTGCCAGCAGAAGGGGAGATACGGACTACAATGAGCAGTTCTTC.

The chain is built from TRBV18 and TRBJ1-3; D is unresolved. The germline CDR1 and CDR2 sequences are KGHSH and LQKENI. V lost 2 bases and J lost 3, with 8 bases in between. This CDR3 contains 14 residues. The CDR3 DNA follows: TGTGCCAGCTCACCAGTGGGCCTTGGAAACACCATATATTTT. Translating gives CASSPVGLGNTIYF. Full variable domain (outside the CDR3, taken from reference TRBV18 and TRBJ1-3): NAGVMQNPRHLVRRRGQEARLRCSPMKGHSHVYWYRQLPEEGLKFMVYLQKENIIDESGMPKERFSAEFPKEGPSILRIQQVVRGDSAAYFCASSPVGLGNTIYFGEGSWLTVV.